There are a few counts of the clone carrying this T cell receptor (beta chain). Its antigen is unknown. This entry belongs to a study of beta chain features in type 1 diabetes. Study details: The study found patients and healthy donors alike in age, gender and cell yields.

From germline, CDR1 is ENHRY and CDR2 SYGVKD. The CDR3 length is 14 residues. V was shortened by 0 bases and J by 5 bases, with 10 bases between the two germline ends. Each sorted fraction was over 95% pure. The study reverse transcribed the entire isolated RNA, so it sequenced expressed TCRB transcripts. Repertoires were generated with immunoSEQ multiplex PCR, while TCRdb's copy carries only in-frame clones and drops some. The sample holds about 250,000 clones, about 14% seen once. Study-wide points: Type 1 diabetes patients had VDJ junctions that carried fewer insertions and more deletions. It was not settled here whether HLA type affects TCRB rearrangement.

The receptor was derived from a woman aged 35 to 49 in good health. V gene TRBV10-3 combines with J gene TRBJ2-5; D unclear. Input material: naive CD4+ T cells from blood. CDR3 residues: CAISESRQAETQYF. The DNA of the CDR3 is TGTGCCATCAGTGAGTCACGGCAGGCGGAGACCCAGTACTTC.